Reported below is one T cell receptor beta chain. This CDR3 region has 14 residues. The V end lost 6 bases, the J end lost 7 bases, and 15 bases lay between the germline ends. Germline CDR1 and CDR2: SGHTA and FQGNSA. The data derive from a study of cytomegalovirus exposure and HLA in healthy donors. The PCR was carried out with 60 Vbeta primers and 13 Jbeta primers. The method was immunoSEQ multiplex PCR; TCRdb's version includes in-frame clones alone and lacks a portion of them. The sample includes some 75,000 clones. This TCR was sampled from a boy aged 5-17 years in good health and CMV-seronegative. This sequence joins TRBV7-2 and TRBJ1-4; D is ambiguous. Sequenced material: PBMCs. CDR3 nucleotides: TGTGCCAGCAGGATGAACGGTGGTGGTGAAAAACTGTTTTTT. As protein: CASRMNGGGEKLFF.